This TCR beta chain was sequenced during a study of T cells in Graves' hyperthyroidism and ophthalmopathy. PBMCs were sourced from roughly 10 ml fresh peripheral blood. Amplified TCR beta CDR3 regions derived from RNA transcripts. The primer set for the first-round RT-PCR of the TCR CDR3 was HTBI. TCRdb redid the calling of the multiplex PCR reads with MiXCR, one entry per CDR3 protein. The sample lists over 200,000 distinct CDR3 sequences, about a sixth occurring once. This clonotype was counted at least ten times. Germline loops: CDR1 MNHNY, CDR2 SVGAGI (reference sequence). Trimming removed 0 bases at V and 10 bases at J, with 16 bases between. The CDR3 covers 15 residues.

The V and J genes are TRBV6-6 and TRBJ2-1; D perhaps matches TRBD2 (5 bases). Specimen: blood. This receptor was obtained from a man aged 45-60 years with Graves' hyperthyroidism. The CDR3 DNA sequence: TGTGCCAGCAGTTACTCGACCAGCGGTAGCACCGAGCAGTTCTTC. It is translated as CASSYSTSGSTEQFF.